This T cell receptor beta chain was documented in a study of OX40 agonist ivuxolimab in advanced cancers. Study summary: The study treated patients with ivuxolimab, an agonistic anti-OX40 (CD134) antibody.

General observations from the study: No antigen was identified for the clonally expanded peripheral T cells. The authors also found low normalized T-cell clonal expansion in some nonresponders.

Measured with immunoSEQ multiplex PCR; TCRdb has only the in-frame clones, and not every one. Of tens of thousands of clones in the sample, roughly 90% were seen once. In germline, CDR1 is SGHRS, CDR2 YFSETQ. The CDR3 extends over 23 amino acids. Deletions cut 0 bases from V and 4 bases from J, with 35 bases between. This clone was counted once. Its antigen is not identified. The sample in question was CD4+ or CD8+ T cells sorted from blood, obtained in a trial of the OX40 agonist ivuxolimab. The rearrangement links TRBV5-1 to TRBJ1-5; TRBD1 is a possible D gene (5 bases). This TCR came from an adult with an advanced solid tumor such as melanoma, head and neck, liver or kidney cancer. CDR3 DNA: TGCGCCAGCAGCTTGGGACAGTCGATCCTGGGTAAAGAGGTGGCAGTAGGGAATCAGCCCCAGCATTTT. Its translation is CASSLGQSILGKEVAVGNQPQHF.